The 2 T cell receptor beta chains below all came from one sample that was sequenced in a study of cytomegalovirus exposure and HLA in healthy donors. This table comes from immunoSEQ multiplex PCR, and its TCRdb copy is limited to in-frame clones, with some not included. The sample includes 90,000 or so clones, approximately 96% seen only once; the top ten take roughly 0.82%. The sequenced sample consisted of PBMCs. Receptor source: a young man in good health and CMV-seronegative.

The chain is built from TRBV25-1 and TRBJ2-2; 11 nucleotides agree with TRBD1. The CDR3 length is 14 residues. V was clipped by 7 bases and J by 7 bases; unmatched bases: 5. CDR1 and CDR2 from the germline V gene are MGHDK and SYGVNS. Here the CDR3 reads CASIGTGGIGELFF. The CDR3, as DNA: TGTGCCAGCATAGGGACAGGGGGTATCGGGGAGCTGTTTTTT.

The rearrangement links TRBV7-2 to TRBJ1-5, with a possible D match to TRBD1 (6 bases). Per germline, CDR1 SGHTA and CDR2 FQGNSA. The CDR3 has 16 residues. V lost 2 bases and J 2 bases, leaving 13 bases between the germline ends. The chain's CDR3 is CASSLIRGEGNQPQHF. Here the CDR3 DNA reads TGTGCCAGCAGCTTAATCAGGGGAGAGGGCAATCAGCCCCAGCATTTT.